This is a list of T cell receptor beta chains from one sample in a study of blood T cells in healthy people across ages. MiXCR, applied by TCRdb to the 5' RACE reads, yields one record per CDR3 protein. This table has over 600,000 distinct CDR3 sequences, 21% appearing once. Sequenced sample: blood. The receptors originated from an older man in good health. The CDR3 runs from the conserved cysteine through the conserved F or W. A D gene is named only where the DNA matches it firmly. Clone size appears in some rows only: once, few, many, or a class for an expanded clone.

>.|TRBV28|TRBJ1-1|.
TGTGCCAGCAGCCGACCGACAGGACGCGGAACAGAAGCTTTCTTT
CASSRPTGRGTEAFF
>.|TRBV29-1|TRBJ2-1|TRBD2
TGCAGCGTTGCACTAGGGAGGGCCAATGAGCAGTTCTTC
CSVALGRANEQFF
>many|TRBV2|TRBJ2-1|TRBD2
TGTGCCAGCAGTGCTCAACTAGCGATTCATGAGCAGTTCTTC
CASSAQLAIHEQFF
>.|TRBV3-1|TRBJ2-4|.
TGTGCCAGCAGCCAAGATCCCGGATTAGCCAAAAACATTCAGTACTTC
CASSQDPGLAKNIQYF
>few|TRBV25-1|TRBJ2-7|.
TGTGCCAGCAGTGATCCAGACGACGAGCAGTACTTC
CASSDPDDEQYF
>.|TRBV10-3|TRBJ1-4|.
TGTGCCATCAGCGCTACCACGACGGTCGGTGAAAAACTGTTTTTT
CAISATTTVGEKLFF
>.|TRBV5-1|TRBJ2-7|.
TGCGCCAGCAGCTTGACCGCTAGCTCCTACGAGCAGTACTTC
CASSLTASSYEQYF
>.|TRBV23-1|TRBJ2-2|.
TGCGCCAACCCGTCCCGGACAGGGTATAGCGGGAGGAACACCGGGGAGCTGTTTTTT
CANPSRTGYSGRNTGELFF
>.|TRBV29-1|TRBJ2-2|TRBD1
TGCAGCGTTGAGGACAGGGGCGGGGAGCTGTTTTTT
CSVEDRGGELFF
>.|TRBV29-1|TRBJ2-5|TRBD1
TGCAGCGTCGCTACAGGGGAAGAGACCCAGTACTTC
CSVATGEETQYF
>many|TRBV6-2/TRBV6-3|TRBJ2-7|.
TGTGCCAGCGCGGAAGCGTTCTCCTACGAGCAGTACTTC
CASAEAFSYEQYF
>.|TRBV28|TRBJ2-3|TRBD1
TGTGCCAGCAGTTTACCGGGACAGATTGCGTATTTT
CASSLPGQIAYF
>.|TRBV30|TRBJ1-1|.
TGTGCCTGGAGTCCCGGACAGTCTGAAGCTTTCTTT
CAWSPGQSEAFF
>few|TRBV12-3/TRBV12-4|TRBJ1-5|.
TGTGCCAGCAGTCAGGGATACAATCAGCCCCAGCATTTT
CASSQGYNQPQHF
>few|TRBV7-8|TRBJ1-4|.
TGTGCCAGCAGCTCCTCCCATTCAACTAATGAAAAACTGTTTTTT
CASSSSHSTNEKLFF
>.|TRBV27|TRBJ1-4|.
TGTGCCAGCAGTTTGTACCGAGATGAAAAACTGTTTTTT
CASSLYRDEKLFF
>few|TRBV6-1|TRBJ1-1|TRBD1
TGTGCCAGCAGTGACCAGACCGGGACAGGGAACACTGAAGCTTTCTTT
CASSDQTGTGNTEAFF
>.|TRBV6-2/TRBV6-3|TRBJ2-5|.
TGTGCCAGCAGTCTCGAGGGCACACGGACCCAGTACTTC
CASSLEGTRTQYF
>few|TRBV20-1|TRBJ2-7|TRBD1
TGCAGTGCTAGAGGCAGGGGGCTTAACTACGAGCAGTACTTC
CSARGRGLNYEQYF
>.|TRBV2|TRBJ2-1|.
TGTGCCAGCAGTGTGGCGCTGGGGCGGCACAATGAGCAGTTCTTC
CASSVALGRHNEQFF
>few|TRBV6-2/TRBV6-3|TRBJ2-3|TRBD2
TGTGCCAGCAGTTTTCCGGGACTAGCGGGAGCCACAGATACGCAGTATTTT
CASSFPGLAGATDTQYF
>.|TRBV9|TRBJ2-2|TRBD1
TGTGCCAGCAGCGCAAGGACAGGGGGGCCCGGGGAGCTGTTTTTT
CASSARTGGPGELFF
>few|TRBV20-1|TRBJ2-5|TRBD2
TGCAGTGCTAGCCCGGGACTAGCGGGAGCCATGACCCAGTACTTC
CSASPGLAGAMTQYF
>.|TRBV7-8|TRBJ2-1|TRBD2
TGTGCCAGCAGCTTAGTCGGGAGGGAGCAGTTCTTC
CASSLVGREQFF
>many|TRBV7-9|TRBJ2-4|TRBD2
TGTGCCAGCAGCTTAGGGACAGGGACTAGCGGGTTACGCGGCATTCAGTACTTC
CASSLGTGTSGLRGIQYF
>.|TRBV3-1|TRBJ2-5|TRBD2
TGTGCCAGCAGCCGGTCGGGAGGGCCTCCTATGGAGACCCAGTACTTC
CASSRSGGPPMETQYF
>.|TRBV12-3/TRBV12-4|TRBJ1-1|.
TGTGCCAGCAGTTTACCCGGGACTCAGAACACTGAAGCTTTCTTT
CASSLPGTQNTEAFF
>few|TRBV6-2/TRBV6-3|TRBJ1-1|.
TGTGCCAGCAGGTCCGCGGCTATTAACACTGAAGCTTTCTTT
CASRSAAINTEAFF
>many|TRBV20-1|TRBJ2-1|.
TGCAGTGCTAGACCCCCCACTGGCTCCTACAATGAGCAGTTCTTC
CSARPPTGSYNEQFF
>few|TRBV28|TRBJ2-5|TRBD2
TGTGCCAGCAGTTTCATAGGCCGACTAGCGGGCCGAGAGACCCAGTACTTC
CASSFIGRLAGRETQYF
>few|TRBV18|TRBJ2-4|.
TGTGCCAGCTCACCACAGATAGCCAAAAACATTCAGTACTTC
CASSPQIAKNIQYF
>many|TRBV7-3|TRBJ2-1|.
TGTGCCAGCAGCTTAAGTGGGAGTCACAATGAGCAGTTCTTC
CASSLSGSHNEQFF
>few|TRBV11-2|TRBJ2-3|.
TGTGCCAGCAGCTATGGGTACACAGATACGCAGTATTTT
CASSYGYTDTQYF
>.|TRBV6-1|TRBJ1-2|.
TGTGCCAGCAGTGAAGCCCTCCTCTATGGCTACACCTTC
CASSEALLYGYTF
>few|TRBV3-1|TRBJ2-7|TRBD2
TGTGCCAGCAGCCAAGGTCTCGCGGGAGCGCCCTACGAGCAGTACTTC
CASSQGLAGAPYEQYF
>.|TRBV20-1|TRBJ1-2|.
TGCGGCGGGGGGGCAGGGGGCTACACCTTC
CGGGAGGYTF
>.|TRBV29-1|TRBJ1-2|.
TGCAGCGTTGTCAGGACGGACTCTAACTATGGCTACACCTTC
CSVVRTDSNYGYTF
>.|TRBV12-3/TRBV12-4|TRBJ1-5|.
TGTGCCAGCAGTTTGGTAGGTCGCCAGCCCCAGCATTTT
CASSLVGRQPQHF
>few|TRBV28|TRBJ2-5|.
TGTGCCAGCAAGGAGGGTGAAGAGACCCAGTACTTC
CASKEGEETQYF
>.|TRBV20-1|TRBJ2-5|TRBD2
TGCAGTGCTAGAGTTCCCGGTTCGGGAGGCAGGGAGACCCAGTACTTC
CSARVPGSGGRETQYF
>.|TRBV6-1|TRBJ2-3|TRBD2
TGTGCCAGCAGGTTTCCGACTAGCGGGAGGGCCTCTAGCACAGATACGCAGTATTTT
CASRFPTSGRASSTDTQYF
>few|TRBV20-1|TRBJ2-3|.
TGCAGTGCAGACTTCTATTTTATCGGCACAGATACGCAGTATTTT
CSADFYFIGTDTQYF
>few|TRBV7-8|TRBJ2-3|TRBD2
TGTGCCAGCAGCGGAGGGGGACTAGCGGGATCGGATACGCAGTATTTT
CASSGGGLAGSDTQYF
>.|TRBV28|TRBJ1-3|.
TGTGCCAGCAGTGGGGGGGCAGGAAATGCTGGAAACACCATATATTTT
CASSGGAGNAGNTIYF
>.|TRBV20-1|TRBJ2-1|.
TGCAGTGCTAGGGGGACATTGCGCAATGAGCAGTTCTTC
CSARGTLRNEQFF
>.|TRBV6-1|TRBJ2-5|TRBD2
TGTGCCAGCAGGCCAACGGGACTAGCGAATTCAGAGACCCAGTACTTC
CASRPTGLANSETQYF